The 25 T cell receptor beta chains below all came from one sample that was sequenced in a study of shared clonotypes between healthy human individuals. Sequencing was performed with immunoSEQ multiplex PCR; in TCRdb, only in-frame clones are kept and a portion is missing. This sample carries around 1.9 million clones, 93% of them seen once, and the ten largest clones take over 1.5%. Naivety among CD8 cells was defined by CD45RO negativity and positive CCR7 selection, thereby excluding terminally differentiated effector memory CD45RA+ cells. The sequencing sample was made of naive CD8+ T cells from PBMCs. The receptor set was obtained from a young man in good health. Some clones in this sample may be carry-over from other donors' samples.

On this clone: The same CDR3 also results from other DNA sequences found in this sample. This rearrangement joins TRBV9 to TRBJ2-7, with 7 bases identical to TRBD1. V trimming: 4 bases; J trimming: 0 bases; junction bases outside the gene matches: 4. Germline V gene data show CDR1 as SGDLS and CDR2 as YYNGEE. The CDR3 consists of 14 residues. CDR3 loop: CASSPWDSSYEQYF. Written as DNA, the CDR3 is TGTGCCAGCAGCCCTTGGGACAGCTCCTACGAGCAGTACTTC.

As to this clone: The sample contains more than one DNA sequence encoding this CDR3. The chain links TRBV5-6 to TRBJ1-1; perhaps TRBD1 as D (5 bases). V lost 1 base and J 0 bases, leaving 7 bases between the germline ends. This CDR3 has 14 amino acids. Germline lookup yields CDR1 SGHDT and CDR2 YYEEEE. CDR3 residues: CASSLRQLNTEAFF. CDR3 in DNA: TGTGCCAGCAGCTTGAGACAGTTGAACACTGAAGCTTTCTTT. The full variable domain, completed using reference TRBV5-6 and TRBJ1-1, is DAGVTQSPTHLIKTRGQQVTLRCSPKSGHDTVSWYQQALGQGPQFIFQYYEEEERQRGNFPDRFSGHQFPNYSSELNVNALLLGDSALYLCASSLRQLNTEAFFGQGTRLTVV.

The chain uses TRBV5-1 and TRBJ1-2, with unresolved D. In germline, CDR1 is SGHRS, CDR2 YFSETQ. Trimming took off 3 bases at V and 0 bases at J, with 12 bases between the two ends. This CDR3 is 15 amino acids long. CDR3 in amino acids: CASSWQDRSNYGYTF. CDR3 DNA sequence: TGCGCCAGCAGCTGGCAGGACCGCTCTAACTATGGCTACACCTTC.

V and J are TRBV6-5 and TRBJ2-2; possibly TRBD1 for D (6 bases). The CDR3 loop spans 15 amino acids. V lost 6 bases and J 6 bases, leaving 17 bases between the germline ends. CDR1 and CDR2 from the germline V gene are MNHEY and SVGAGI. The CDR3, as DNA: TGTGCCAGCAGCTATCTACAGGGCTACCCCGGGGAGCTGTTTTTT. This gives the protein CASSYLQGYPGELFF.

The chain recombines TRBV4-1 with TRBJ2-1; D unresolved. Looked up from germline, CDR1 is MGHRA and CDR2 is YSYEKL. V lost 1 base to trimming and J lost 5 bases, with 12 bases between them. The length of the CDR3 is 15 residues. In nucleotides, the CDR3 is TGCGCCAGCAGCCAAGTATTAGGGCCCCACAATGAGCAGTTCTTC. Its translation: CASSQVLGPHNEQFF.

The J gene is TRBJ2-7, the V gene TRBV29-1, with 16 positions matching TRBD2. V shed 3 bases and J 4 bases; nucleotides not matched to a gene: 9. This CDR3 has 17 residues. Germline V gene sequence: CDR1 SQVTM, CDR2 ANQGSEA. Here the CDR3 DNA reads TGCAGCGTTGAGAATCCGGGACTAGCGGGAGGGCGGTACGAGCAGTACTTC. It is translated as CSVENPGLAGGRYEQYF.

V usage is TRBV6-5 and J usage is TRBJ2-1; D remains unclear. The CDR3 has 15 residues. Germline CDR1 is MNHEY and CDR2 is SVGAGI. The V and J ends lost 3 bases and 7 bases respectively, with 16 bases between them. The CDR3 is CASSYALGSFNEQFF. CDR3 coding DNA: TGTGCCAGCAGTTATGCCCTAGGTAGTTTTAATGAGCAGTTCTTC.

This clone appeared once. Additional DNA sequences in this sample encode the identical CDR3. The V gene is TRBV27, the J gene TRBJ2-7; D gene ambiguous. This CDR3 has 13 amino acids. Germline lookup yields CDR1 MNHEY and CDR2 SMNVEV (reference sequence). Trimming cost V 2 bases and J 4 bases, with 9 bases left between them. CDR3 region: CASSLRLAYEQYF. The CDR3 nucleotides read TGTGCCAGCAGTTTAAGACTGGCTTACGAGCAGTACTTC.

The chain couples TRBV28 to TRBJ2-3; TRBD2 might be the D (6 bases). Trimming took 5 bases from V and 2 from J, leaving 17 bases between them. The germline gives CDR1 MDHEN, CDR2 SYDVKM. The CDR3 spans 16 residues. Written as DNA, the CDR3 is TGTGCCAGCAGTCCCGTTAGCGGCGTTTACACAGATACGCAGTATTTT. Amino acids: CASSPVSGVYTDTQYF. Together with reference TRBV28 and TRBJ2-3, the CDR3 gives the full variable domain: DVKVTQSSRYLVKRTGEKVFLECVQDMDHENMFWYRQDPGLGLRLIYFSYDVKMKEKGDIPEGYSVSREKKERFSLILESASTNQTSMYLCASSPVSGVYTDTQYFGPGTRLTVL.

On this clone itself: Other DNA sequences in this specimen translate into the identical CDR3. The rearrangement joins TRBV19 to TRBJ2-7; D gene uncertain. V shed 3 bases and J shed 2 bases, with 8 bases lying between them. Germline V CDR1 and CDR2: LNHDA, SQIVND (reference sequence). CDR3 length equals 13 residues. The DNA of the CDR3 is TGTGCCAGTAGTATTGGCACTACCTACGAGCAGTACTTC. It codes for CASSIGTTYEQYF.

The chain links TRBV6-5 to TRBJ2-1; unclear D gene. Trimming pared 2 bases from V and 2 bases from J, leaving 10 bases between. The CDR3 has 15 residues. Germline V gene lookup returns CDR1 MNHEY and CDR2 SVGAGI. The CDR3 protein is CASSYGPATYNEQFF. As DNA, the CDR3 is TGTGCCAGCAGTTACGGGCCAGCTACCTACAATGAGCAGTTCTTC.

The chain links TRBV27 to TRBJ1-2, with TRBD1 as a possible D gene (5 bases). The germline V and J ends were trimmed by 4 bases and 0 bases, with 21 bases remaining between them. CDR3 length equals 18 residues. Germline lookup yields CDR1 MNHEY and CDR2 SMNVEV (reference sequence). Written as DNA, the CDR3 is TGTGCCAGCAGTTCCCGCTTTGGGGACGGACGGTCTAACTATGGCTACACCTTC. Residues: CASSSRFGDGRSNYGYTF.

This clone was recorded only once. The chain couples TRBV6-6 to TRBJ2-7, with 9 bases aligning to TRBD2. Trimming removed 0 bases from V and 4 bases from J; junction bases left unmatched: 4. In germline, CDR1 is MNHNY, CDR2 SVGAGI (reference sequence). The CDR3 sequence is 15 residues long. The CDR3 spells CASSYSGGRAYEQYF. DNA of the CDR3: TGTGCCAGCAGTTACTCGGGCGGGAGGGCTTACGAGCAGTACTTC.

V usage is TRBV18 and J usage is TRBJ1-5; possible D gene TRBD1, 6 bases. This CDR3 has 15 amino acids. Germline CDR1 and CDR2: KGHSH and LQKENI. Trimming removed 3 bases from V and 3 bases from J, with 12 bases in between. This CDR3 reads CASSPERGVNQPQHF. Written as DNA, the CDR3 is TGTGCCAGCTCACCCGAGAGGGGGGTCAATCAGCCCCAGCATTTT.

V and J are TRBV7-9 and TRBJ2-7; the D gene is possibly TRBD2 (6 bases). The V gene lost 6 bases and the J gene lost 6 bases, with 15 bases spanning the gap. Germline V gives CDR1 SEHNR, CDR2 FQNEAQ (reference sequence). This CDR3 region has 13 residues. The CDR3 here is CASRRDLRPEQYF. The DNA of the CDR3 is TGTGCCAGCAGGCGGGACCTAAGGCCCGAGCAGTACTTC.

V and J are TRBV7-9 and TRBJ2-7, with D perhaps TRBD2 (6 bases). The length of the CDR3 is 17 residues. V was clipped by 4 bases and J by 0 bases, with 19 bases between them. The germline V gene encodes CDR1 SEHNR and CDR2 FQNEAQ (reference sequence). CDR3: CASSSNHGASVSYEQYF. For the CDR3, the DNA is TGTGCCAGCAGCTCCAACCATGGGGCTAGCGTCTCCTACGAGCAGTACTTC.

J is TRBJ2-1 and V is TRBV5-8, with D possibly matching TRBD1 (6 bases). This CDR3 is built from 12 residues. Germline V lookup: CDR1 SGHTS, CDR2 YDEGEE. V lost 0 bases to trimming and J lost 10 bases, with 8 bases between them. CDR3: CASSLVQGEQFF. CDR3 DNA: TGTGCCAGCAGCTTGGTACAGGGCGAGCAGTTCTTC. Filled out from reference TRBV5-8 and TRBJ2-1, the complete variable domain reads EAGVTQSPTHLIKTRGQQATLRCSPISGHTSVYWYQQALGLGLQFLLWYDEGEERNRGNFPPRFSGRQFPNYSSELNVNALELEDSALYLCASSLVQGEQFFGPGTRLTVL.

CDR3 loop: CASSSSLRLDRVRDTQYF. The CDR3 nucleotides read TGTGCCAGCAGTTCCTCCCTCCGCTTGGACAGGGTGAGAGATACGCAGTATTTT. The J gene is TRBJ2-3, the V gene TRBV28, with 8 bases identical to TRBD1. The CDR3 contains 18 residues. J was trimmed by 5 bases and V by 4 bases; bases with no gene match: 17. From germline, CDR1 is MDHEN and CDR2 SYDVKM.

This chain joins TRBV7-8 and TRBJ2-3; 10 nucleotides line up with TRBD2. Germline V gives CDR1 SGHVS, CDR2 FQNEAQ. The CDR3 loop spans 17 amino acids. The V segment lost 5 bases and the J segment 5 bases; nucleotides outside the gene matches: 13. This CDR3 reads CASSAMLAGEMVDTQYF. In DNA form, the CDR3 reads TGTGCCAGCAGCGCGATGCTAGCGGGAGAGATGGTAGATACGCAGTATTTT.

As regards this clone: The sample holds other DNA sequences that translate to the same CDR3. J is TRBJ2-2 and V is TRBV4-3, with a possible D match to TRBD1 (5 bases). This CDR3 spans 14 amino acids. Germline V gene lookup returns CDR1 LGHNA and CDR2 YSLEER. V shed 2 bases and J shed 5 bases, with 9 bases lying between them. In nucleotides, the CDR3 is TGCGCCAGCAGCCAACTCACAGGAACCGGGGAGCTGTTTTTT. This encodes CASSQLTGTGELFF.

Notes on this clone: The same CDR3 can be traced to other DNA sequences in this sample. The CDR3 DNA reads TGTGCCAGCAGCTGGTCCACAGATACGCAGTATTTT. Its translation: CASSWSTDTQYF. This chain joins TRBV7-9 and TRBJ2-3; D remains unclear. Germline CDR1 is SEHNR and CDR2 is FQNEAQ (reference sequence). CDR3 length: 12 amino acids. The V end was cut by 4 bases, the J end by 2 bases, with 4 bases between.

The genes are TRBV19 and TRBJ1-5, with TRBD1 matching over 7 bases. This CDR3 has 15 residues. V gave up 6 bases and J gave up 3 bases; unmatched junction bases: 8. Germline CDR1 LNHDA, CDR2 SQIVND (reference sequence). CDR3 region: CASSPPGQFNQPQHF. As DNA, the CDR3 is TGTGCCAGTAGCCCGCCGGGACAGTTCAATCAGCCCCAGCATTTT.

The V call is TRBV28, the J call TRBJ1-2; D remains unclear. V lost 4 bases and J lost 4, with 10 bases in between. Per germline, CDR1 MDHEN and CDR2 SYDVKM. The CDR3 is 13 amino acids. The CDR3, as DNA: TGTGCCAGCAGTTACGGGGTCGGCTATGGCTACACCTTC. It is translated as CASSYGVGYGYTF.

The chain recombines TRBV28 with TRBJ1-5; D is unresolved. V lost 10 bases and J lost 2, with 9 bases in between. The CDR3 is made up of 12 amino acids. CDR1 MDHEN and CDR2 SYDVKM come from the germline V gene. The CDR3 DNA reads TGTGCCACTAGGATGGGCAATCAGCCCCAGCATTTT. Amino acids: CATRMGNQPQHF.

The chain couples TRBV7-5 to TRBJ1-2; TRBD1 is taken as the D call from the table, unchecked against the DNA. TRBV7-5 constitutes a pseudogene. The CDR3 runs 14 residues. As DNA, the CDR3 is TGTGTCAGAAGCGCGACAGGGGGTTTTGGTGGCTACACCTTC. Translated: CVRSATGGFGGYTF.